These 17 T cell receptor beta chains came from one sample sequenced in a study of blood T cells in healthy people across ages. Then a second PCR, running roughly 7 to 11 cycles, was carried out with a sample-barcoded 5' primer and a J-beta primer mix. TCRdb used MiXCR to reprocess the 5' RACE reads, holding one entry per CDR3 protein. This sample has 850,000 to 950,000 distinct CDR3 sequences, with 25% to 35% found just once. What was sequenced was blood. All receptors come from an elderly woman in good health.

This clonotype was found many times. J is TRBJ2-5 and V is TRBV20-1; 14 bases line up with TRBD2. Germline CDR1 is DFQATT and CDR2 is SNEGSKA (reference sequence). The ends lost 1 base at V and 5 bases at J; junction bases unmatched: 9. The CDR3 consists of 17 residues. CDR3 sequence: CSARGGLAGEGVETQYF. The DNA for the CDR3 is TGCAGTGCTAGAGGGGGACTAGCGGGGGAAGGCGTTGAGACCCAGTACTTC.

There are many counts of this clonotype. This rearrangement joins TRBV5-1 to TRBJ1-1, with TRBD1 matching over 9 bases. The ends lost 3 bases at V and 5 bases at J; junction bases unmatched: 8. This CDR3 contains 15 residues. Germline V gene lookup returns CDR1 SGHRS and CDR2 YFSETQ. DNA of the CDR3: TGCGCCAGCAGCTCACCGGACAGGGGTCTAACTGAAGCTTTCTTT. It encodes CASSSPDRGLTEAFF.

The V gene is TRBV9, the J gene TRBJ2-5; tentatively, D is TRBD2 (5 bases). Germline V CDR1 and CDR2: SGDLS, YYNGEE. The ends were cut back, 4 bases at V and 0 bases at J, with 16 bases in the middle. The CDR3 spans 16 residues. In DNA, the CDR3 is TGTGCCAGCAGCAGAACGGGGATAGGGTACCAAGAGACCCAGTACTTC. It yields the protein CASSRTGIGYQETQYF.

This clonotype was seen a few times. The V call is TRBV11-2, the J call TRBJ1-1; D gene uncertain. V dropped 3 bases and J dropped 0 bases, with 17 bases sitting between them. The CDR3 sequence is 17 residues long. The V gene's germline CDR1 is SGHAT and CDR2 FQNNGV. The CDR3 loop reads CASSFPLRAYLNTEAFF. The DNA of the CDR3 is TGTGCCAGCAGCTTCCCGCTACGGGCATACCTGAACACTGAAGCTTTCTTT.

The rearrangement uses TRBV6-5 and TRBJ2-7, with TRBD2 matching 11 bases. CDR1 and CDR2 (germline): MNHEY, SVGAGI. J gave up 2 bases and V 2 bases, and 14 bases lay outside the gene matches. This CDR3 contains 19 residues. The CDR3 DNA is TGTGCCAGCAGTTACCGTAGAACCGGGACTAGCGGTGGCACCTACGAGCAGTACTTC. This codes for CASSYRRTGTSGGTYEQYF.

This clonotype showed up many times. The chain joins TRBV28 to TRBJ2-3; TRBD1 is a possible D gene (5 bases). Germline V gives CDR1 MDHEN, CDR2 SYDVKM. The V end lost 7 bases, the J end lost 1 base, and 12 bases lay between the germline ends. This CDR3 is 14 amino acids long. Written as DNA, the CDR3 is TGTGCCAGCAAGGGGCGGTTAGGCACAGATACGCAGTATTTT. As protein: CASKGRLGTDTQYF.

A note on this clonotype: A much larger clone lies one base from this, so it may be a read error. The rearrangement joins TRBV4-3 to TRBJ2-6; 11 nucleotides align to TRBD2. The junction had 9 bases not matched to a gene; V was cut back by 10 bases and J by 4 bases. CDR1 and CDR2 from the germline V gene are LGHNA and YSLEER. This CDR3 has 16 residues. The CDR3 reads CATGTSGDSGANVLTF. CDR3 bases: TGCGCCACCGGGACTAGCGGCGACTCCGGGGCCAACGTCCTGACTTTC.

This clonotype was seen many times. The chain carries TRBV18 and TRBJ2-4, with 8 nucleotides matching TRBD2. The CDR3 is 15 residues long. After removal of 4 bases from V and 3 bases from J, the junction contained 5 bases not matched to a gene. The germline gives CDR1 KGHSH, CDR2 LQKENI. CDR3 sequence: CASSLPSGYKNIQYF. The CDR3 nucleotides read TGTGCCAGCTCACTCCCTAGCGGGTACAAAAACATTCAGTACTTC.

This clonotype appeared a few times. The chain is built from TRBV7-2 and TRBJ1-4, with 7 positions matching TRBD1. The CDR3 extends over 17 amino acids. J gave up 2 bases and V 0 bases, and 6 bases lay outside the gene matches. The germline V gene has CDR1 SGHTA and CDR2 FQGNSA. The CDR3 bases are TGTGCCAGCAGCTTAGCGGGCAGGGGGGAGACTAATGAAAAACTGTTTTTT. It yields the protein CASSLAGRGETNEKLFF.

Of note for this clonotype: One end of the junction does not line up with germline, which may come from a read error. The J gene is TRBJ1-4, the V gene TRBV7-2; D not resolved. Per the germline V gene, CDR1 is SGHTA and CDR2 is FQGNSA. The CDR3 has 13 residues. CDR3 region: CVSSSKNNERLFF. The CDR3 DNA sequence: TGTGTCAGCAGCTCCAAGAACAATGAAAGACTGTTTTTT.

This chain uses TRBV5-4 with TRBJ1-4, with D possibly TRBD1 on 6 matching bases. The CDR3 loop spans 16 amino acids. Germline CDR1 and CDR2: SGHNT and YYREEE (reference sequence). The germline V and J ends were trimmed by 0 bases and 2 bases, with 11 bases remaining between them. CDR3 residues: CASSLERGMTNEKLFF. CDR3 nucleotide sequence: TGTGCCAGCAGCTTGGAAAGGGGGATGACTAATGAAAAACTGTTTTTT.

The sample holds many counts of this clonotype. The rearrangement uses TRBV10-3 and TRBJ1-1; no firm D call. CDR1 is ENHRY and CDR2 is SYGVKD in the germline V gene. Trimming took off 5 bases at V and 1 base at J, with 8 bases between the two ends. The length of the CDR3 is 13 residues. CDR3: CAISRDTNTEAFF. As DNA, the CDR3 is TGTGCCATCAGTCGCGACACGAACACTGAAGCTTTCTTT.

This clonotype was recorded only once. The genes are TRBV10-1 and TRBJ2-7; TRBD2 matches at 10 bases. Per the germline V gene, CDR1 is WNHNN and CDR2 is SYGVQD (reference sequence). Trimming at V came to 7 bases and at J to 0 bases, leaving 12 bases not matched to a gene. The CDR3 runs 17 residues. The CDR3 region has the DNA TGCGCCAGCACCGAGGGTCCCGGGACTAGCGTCTCCTACGAGCAGTACTTC. Translated, it gives CASTEGPGTSVSYEQYF.

Ten or more counts support this clonotype. CDR3 region: CASSPVAKPDTQYF. The CDR3 nucleotides read TGTGCCAGCAGCCCCGTCGCAAAGCCAGATACGCAGTATTTT. The V call is TRBV7-9, the J call TRBJ2-3, with no clear D. Looked up from germline, CDR1 is SEHNR and CDR2 is FQNEAQ (reference sequence). The CDR3 spans 14 residues. Trimming shortened V by 5 bases and J by 4 bases, and 13 bases separated the two germline ends.

As to this clonotype: A junction boundary mismatches the germline segment, possibly from a read error. The chain has TRBV6-2 or TRBV6-3 and TRBJ2-1; 7 bases fit TRBD2. The CDR3 loop spans 14 amino acids. The germline V gene has CDR1 MNHEY and CDR2 SVGEGT. CDR3 nucleotide sequence: TGTGCCAGCATCCCCAGCACGGGAGGCAATGAGCAGGTCTTC. It is translated as CASIPSTGGNEQVF.

The chain employs TRBV6-1 and TRBJ2-7, with D possibly TRBD2 on 5 matching bases. CDR3 length: 12 residues. Trimming left V 4 bases short and J 10 bases short, with 14 bases between. Germline V gene lookup returns CDR1 MNHNS and CDR2 SASEGT. CDR3 region: CASSVIGRDQYF. For the CDR3, the DNA is TGTGCCAGCAGTGTAATCGGTCGGGATCAGTACTTC.

V usage is TRBV5-1 and J usage is TRBJ2-1; D may be TRBD1 (6 bases). The V and J ends lost 7 bases and 4 bases respectively, with 18 bases between them. This CDR3 has 15 residues. Germline CDR1 is SGHRS and CDR2 is YFSETQ. The CDR3 nucleotides are TGCGCCAGCTTCTCCGAAGGGGGTCTGTACAATGAGCAGTTCTTC. Translating gives CASFSEGGLYNEQFF.